The entry below describes one T cell receptor beta chain. Its target is unknown. Vbeta (60) and Jbeta (13) primers were used in the PCR. Sequencing used immunoSEQ multiplex PCR; TCRdb keeps in-frame clones, though not all of them. In the table there are 70,000 to 95,000 clones, roughly four fifths of which are singletons. The record originates from a study of cytomegalovirus exposure and HLA in healthy donors. Between the trimmed V and J ends, which lost 6 bases and 6 bases, there was a span of 7 bases. The CDR3 length is 11 residues. Germline CDR1 SGHAT, CDR2 FQNNGV. Study-level findings and limits: On later analysis, the bulk of CMV-associated TCR beta chains appeared to be HLA-restricted. A later analysis linked some 18,000 TCR beta sequences to HLA alleles at 0.05 false discovery rate. In most subjects, TCR beta sequences reportedly gave accurate predictions of HLA-A and HLA-B alleles.

The receptor comes from a woman between 25 and 40 years old in good health and CMV-seronegative. Material for sequencing was PBMCs. This chain uses TRBV11-2 with TRBJ2-3; D not certain. Here the CDR3 DNA reads TGTGCCAGCAGACTCGGGGATACGCAGTATTTT. This codes for CASRLGDTQYF.